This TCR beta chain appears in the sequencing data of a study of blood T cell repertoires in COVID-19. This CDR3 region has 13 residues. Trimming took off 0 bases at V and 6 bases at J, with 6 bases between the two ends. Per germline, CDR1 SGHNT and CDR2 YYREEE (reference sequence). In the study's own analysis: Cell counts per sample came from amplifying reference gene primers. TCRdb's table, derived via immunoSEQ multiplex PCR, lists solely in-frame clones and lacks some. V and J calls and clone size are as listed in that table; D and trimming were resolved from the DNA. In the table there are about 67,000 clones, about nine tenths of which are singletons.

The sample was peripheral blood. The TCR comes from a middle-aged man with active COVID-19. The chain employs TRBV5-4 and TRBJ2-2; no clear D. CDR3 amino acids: CASSLETAGELFF. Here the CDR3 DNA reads TGTGCCAGCAGCTTGGAAACAGCCGGGGAGCTGTTTTTT.